These 12 T cell receptor beta chains originate from one sample sequenced in a study of blood T cell repertoires in COVID-19 (dated by TCRdb to 2019 to 2021). The library relied on the immunoSEQ multiplex PCR assay. TCRdb took over this immuneACCESS table, retaining in-frame rearrangements with V and J assigned. Such tables are incomplete; in checked studies, under half of the missing clones stem from an unresolved V gene, and the remainder is unexplained. The sample profile shows tens of thousands of clones; approximately 79% of them were found once. The leading ten clones occupy around 21% of the sample. Sequenced: peripheral blood. These receptors came from a woman older than 75 with active or convalescent COVID-19.

A word on this clone: A much more abundant neighbour one base away suggests this may be a read error. The J gene is TRBJ2-7, the V gene TRBV5-4; possible D gene TRBD1, 5 bases. The V end was cut by 0 bases, the J end by 1 base, with 11 bases between. The CDR3 runs 15 residues. Germline V CDR1 and CDR2: SGHNT, YYREEE (reference sequence). The CDR3 nucleotides read TGTGCCAGCAGCTTGGCGGCAGGGTCGTCCTACGAGCAGTACTTC. Its translation: CASSLAAGSSYEQYF.

This clone was seen only a few times. The V and J genes are TRBV2 and TRBJ2-6, with a possible D match to TRBD1 (6 bases). Per germline, CDR1 SNHLY and CDR2 FYNNEI. The CDR3 is 15 amino acids. Trimming shortened V by 6 bases and J by 4 bases, and 13 bases separated the two germline ends. The CDR3 bases are TGTGCCAGCAGACAGGGATCTACCGGGGCCAACGTCCTGACTTTC. This sequence encodes CASRQGSTGANVLTF.

This clone was found once. The J gene is TRBJ1-4, the V gene TRBV28, with TRBD1 identical over 7 bases. CDR3 length: 15 residues. The germline CDR1 and CDR2 sequences are MDHEN and SYDVKM. V lost 7 bases to trimming and J lost 5 bases; unmatched junction nucleotides: 10. In DNA form, the CDR3 reads TGTGCCAGCATTCCCTTGACAGGGACGAATGAAAAACTGTTTTTT. Residues: CASIPLTGTNEKLFF.

This clone has a handful of counts. Different DNA sequences within this sample yield the same CDR3. V gene TRBV6-5 combines with J gene TRBJ2-5; TRBD2 matches at 12 bases. The V segment lost 5 bases and the J segment 4 bases; nucleotides outside the gene matches: 2. The CDR3 covers 14 residues. CDR1 MNHEY and CDR2 SVGAGI come from the germline V gene. The CDR3 sequence: CASSRLAGVETQYF. The CDR3 nucleotides read TGTGCCAGCAGTCGACTAGCGGGGGTAGAGACCCAGTACTTC.

The chain employs TRBV6-5 and TRBJ1-2, with TRBD1 matching 7 bases. From germline, CDR1 is MNHEY and CDR2 SVGAGI. The trim removed 6 bases at V and 6 bases at J, leaving 7 bases unmatched. The CDR3 contains 13 residues. The CDR3 coding sequence is TGTGCCAGCAGACAACAGGGGAGTGATGGCTACACCTTC. This gives the protein CASRQQGSDGYTF.

The rearrangement joins TRBV11-1 to TRBJ1-1; D remains ambiguous. Between the trimmed V and J ends, which lost 5 bases and 5 bases, there was a span of 6 bases. CDR3 length: 11 residues. Germline V gene data show CDR1 as SGHAT and CDR2 as FQDESV (reference sequence). In nucleotides, the CDR3 is TGTGCCAGCAGCCCCCGTACTGAAGCTTTCTTT. The encoded protein is CASSPRTEAFF.

The sample holds one count of this clone. This chain links TRBV6-5 with TRBJ1-4, with TRBD1 matching 7 bases. The CDR3 is made up of 14 amino acids. Germline CDR1 is MNHEY and CDR2 is SVGAGI. J lost 4 bases, V lost 4 bases, and 3 bases had no gene match. The CDR3 loop reads CASSSGGYNEKLFF. In nucleotides, the CDR3 is TGTGCCAGCAGTTCAGGGGGTTATAATGAAAAACTGTTTTTT.

The gene calls are TRBV6-1 and TRBJ1-1; 7 bases fit TRBD1. Germline V gene sequence: CDR1 MNHNS, CDR2 SASEGT. The CDR3 has 14 residues. J lost 5 bases, V lost 0 bases, and 3 bases had no gene match. In nucleotides, the CDR3 is TGTGCCAGCAGTGAAGCGAGGGGGCGGACTGAAGCTTTCTTT. Amino acids: CASSEARGRTEAFF.

This clone was detected a few times. This sequence joins TRBV11-3 and TRBJ2-7, with 7 positions matching TRBD1. With 2 bases clipped from V and 2 bases from J, the junction kept 3 bases outside the gene matches. The CDR3 extends over 14 amino acids. The germline CDR1 and CDR2 sequences are SGHNT and YENEEA. CDR3 sequence (DNA): TGTGCCAGCAGCTTACAGGGGGAGACCTACGAGCAGTACTTC. Encoded protein: CASSLQGETYEQYF.

This clone was picked up a small number of times. At the DNA level, this CDR3 is encoded by other sequences in the same sample as well. This chain links TRBV19 with TRBJ1-4, with 7 bases fitting TRBD1. CDR1 LNHDA and CDR2 SQIVND come from the germline V gene (reference sequence). V lost 8 bases to trimming and J lost 1 base; unmatched junction nucleotides: 1. The CDR3 totals 13 residues. The DNA of the CDR3 is TGTGCCAGTTGGGACAGAACTAATGAAAAACTGTTTTTT. This codes for CASWDRTNEKLFF.

The chain joins TRBV5-1 to TRBJ1-2; TRBD1 matches at 7 bases. V gave up 4 bases and J gave up 4 bases; unmatched junction bases: 7. The CDR3 contains 14 residues. Germline V gene lookup returns CDR1 SGHRS and CDR2 YFSETQ. The CDR3 reads CASSEGQLLYGYTF. The CDR3 nucleotides are TGCGCCAGCAGCGAGGGACAGCTTCTCTATGGCTACACCTTC.

The chain combines TRBV19 with TRBJ2-5; TRBD2 is a possible D gene (6 bases). The V and J ends lost 7 bases and 4 bases respectively, with 13 bases between them. The CDR3 spans 13 residues. Germline CDR1 is LNHDA and CDR2 is SQIVND (reference sequence). The CDR3 DNA reads as TGTGCCAGTAATTCCCAGGGAGGAGAGACCCAGTACTTC. It translates to CASNSQGGETQYF.